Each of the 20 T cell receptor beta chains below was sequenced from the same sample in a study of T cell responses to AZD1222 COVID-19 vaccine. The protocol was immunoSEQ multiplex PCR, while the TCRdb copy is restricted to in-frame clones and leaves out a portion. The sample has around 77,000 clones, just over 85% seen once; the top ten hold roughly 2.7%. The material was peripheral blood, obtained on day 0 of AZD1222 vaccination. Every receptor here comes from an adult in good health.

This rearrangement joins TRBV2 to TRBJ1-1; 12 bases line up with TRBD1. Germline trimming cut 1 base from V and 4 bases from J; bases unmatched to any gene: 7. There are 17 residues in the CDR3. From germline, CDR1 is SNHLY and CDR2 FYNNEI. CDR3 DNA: TGTGCCAGCAGTGAAGGGGGACAGGGGGCATCGAGCACTGAAGCTTTCTTT. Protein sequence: CASSEGGQGASSTEAFF.

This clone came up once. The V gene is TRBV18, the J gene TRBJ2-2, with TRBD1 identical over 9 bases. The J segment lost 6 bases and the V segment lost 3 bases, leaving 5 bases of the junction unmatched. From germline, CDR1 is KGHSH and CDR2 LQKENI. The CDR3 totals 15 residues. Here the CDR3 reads CASSPGQGMAGELFF. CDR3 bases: TGTGCCAGCTCACCCGGACAGGGGATGGCCGGGGAGCTGTTTTTT.

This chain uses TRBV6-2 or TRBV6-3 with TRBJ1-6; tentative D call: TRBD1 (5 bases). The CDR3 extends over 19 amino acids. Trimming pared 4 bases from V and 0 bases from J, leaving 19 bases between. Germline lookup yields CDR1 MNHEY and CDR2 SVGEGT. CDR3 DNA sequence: TGTGCCAGCAGTTTTGACTCTACACAAGACAGCTCCTATAATTCACCCCTCCACTTT. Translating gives CASSFDSTQDSSYNSPLHF.

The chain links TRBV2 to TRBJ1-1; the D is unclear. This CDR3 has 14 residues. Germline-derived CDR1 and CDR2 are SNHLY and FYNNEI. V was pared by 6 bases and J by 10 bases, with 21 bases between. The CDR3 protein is CASSNRADGVVAFF. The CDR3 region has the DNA TGTGCCAGCAGCAACCGGGCCGACGGGGTGGTAGCTTTCTTT.

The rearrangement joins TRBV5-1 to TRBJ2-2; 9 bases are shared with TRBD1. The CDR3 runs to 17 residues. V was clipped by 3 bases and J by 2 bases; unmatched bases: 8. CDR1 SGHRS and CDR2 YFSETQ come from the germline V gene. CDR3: CASSSEPGQGNTGELFF. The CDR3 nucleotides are TGCGCCAGCAGCTCGGAGCCGGGACAGGGTAACACCGGGGAGCTGTTTTTT.

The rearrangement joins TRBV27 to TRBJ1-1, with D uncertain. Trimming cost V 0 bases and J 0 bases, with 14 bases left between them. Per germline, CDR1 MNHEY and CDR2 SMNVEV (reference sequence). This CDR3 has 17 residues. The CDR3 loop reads CASSLSSGSSVNTEAFF. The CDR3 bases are TGTGCCAGCAGTTTATCGTCGGGATCATCGGTGAACACTGAAGCTTTCTTT.

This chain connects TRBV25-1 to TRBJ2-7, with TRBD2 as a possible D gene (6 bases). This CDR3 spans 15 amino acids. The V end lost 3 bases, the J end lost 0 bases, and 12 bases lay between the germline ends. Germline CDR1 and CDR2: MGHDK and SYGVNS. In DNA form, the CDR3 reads TGTGCCAGCAGTGACCTCGCGGGAAGCTCCTACGAGCAGTACTTC. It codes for CASSDLAGSSYEQYF.

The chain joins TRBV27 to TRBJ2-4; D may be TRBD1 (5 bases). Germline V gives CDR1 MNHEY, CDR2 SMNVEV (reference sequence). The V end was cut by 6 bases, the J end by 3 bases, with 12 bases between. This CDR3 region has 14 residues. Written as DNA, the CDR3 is TGTGCCAGCAGCCCGGACACCTACAAAAACATTCAGTACTTC. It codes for CASSPDTYKNIQYF.

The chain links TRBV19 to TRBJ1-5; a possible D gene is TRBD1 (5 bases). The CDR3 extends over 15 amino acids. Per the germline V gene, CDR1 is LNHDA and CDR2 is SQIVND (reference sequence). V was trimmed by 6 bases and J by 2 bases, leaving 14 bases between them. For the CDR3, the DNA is TGTGCCAGTAGGAGGGACCCGGAGGGCAATCAGCCCCAGCATTTT. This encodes CASRRDPEGNQPQHF.

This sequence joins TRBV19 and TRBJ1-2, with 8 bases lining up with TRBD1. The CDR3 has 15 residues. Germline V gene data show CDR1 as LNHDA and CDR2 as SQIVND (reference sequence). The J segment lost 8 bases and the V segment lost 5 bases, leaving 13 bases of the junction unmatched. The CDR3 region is CASSVNRGGNSGYTF. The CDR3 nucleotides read TGTGCCAGTAGTGTAAACAGGGGGGGAAATAGCGGCTACACCTTC.

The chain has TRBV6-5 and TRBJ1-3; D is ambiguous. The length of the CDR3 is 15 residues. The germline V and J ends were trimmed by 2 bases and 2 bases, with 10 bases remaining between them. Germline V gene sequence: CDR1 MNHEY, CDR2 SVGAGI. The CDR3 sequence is CASSYGPLAGNTIYF. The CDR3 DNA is TGTGCCAGCAGTTACGGTCCACTGGCTGGAAACACCATATATTTT.

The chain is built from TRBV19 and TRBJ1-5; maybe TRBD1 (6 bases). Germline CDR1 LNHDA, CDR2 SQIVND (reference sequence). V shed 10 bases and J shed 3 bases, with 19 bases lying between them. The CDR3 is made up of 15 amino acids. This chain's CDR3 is CATRPRGDLNQPQHF. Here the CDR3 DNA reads TGTGCCACCCGTCCGAGGGGGGACCTCAATCAGCCCCAGCATTTT.

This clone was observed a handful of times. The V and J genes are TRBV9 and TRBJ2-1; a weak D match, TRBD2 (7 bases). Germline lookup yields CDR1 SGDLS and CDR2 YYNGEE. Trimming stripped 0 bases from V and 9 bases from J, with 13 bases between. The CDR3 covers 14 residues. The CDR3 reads CASSVGDGGREQFF. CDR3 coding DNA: TGTGCCAGCAGCGTAGGAGACGGGGGGCGTGAGCAGTTCTTC.

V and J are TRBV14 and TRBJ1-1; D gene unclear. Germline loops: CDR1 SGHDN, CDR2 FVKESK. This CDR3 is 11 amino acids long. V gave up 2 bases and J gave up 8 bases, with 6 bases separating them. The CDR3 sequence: CASSQWEEAFF. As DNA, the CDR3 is TGTGCCAGCAGCCAATGGGAGGAAGCTTTCTTT.

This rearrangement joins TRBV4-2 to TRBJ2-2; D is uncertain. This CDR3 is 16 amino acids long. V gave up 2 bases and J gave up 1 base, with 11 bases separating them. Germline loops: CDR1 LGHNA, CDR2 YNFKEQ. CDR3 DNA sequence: TGTGCCAGCAGCCAACACCAGGAACTGAACACCGGGGAGCTGTTTTTT. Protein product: CASSQHQELNTGELFF.

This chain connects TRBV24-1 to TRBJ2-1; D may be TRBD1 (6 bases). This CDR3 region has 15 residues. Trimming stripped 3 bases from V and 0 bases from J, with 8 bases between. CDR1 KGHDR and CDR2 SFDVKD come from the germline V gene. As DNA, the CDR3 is TGTGCCACCAGTGATGGGACATTCTCCTACAATGAGCAGTTCTTC. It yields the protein CATSDGTFSYNEQFF.

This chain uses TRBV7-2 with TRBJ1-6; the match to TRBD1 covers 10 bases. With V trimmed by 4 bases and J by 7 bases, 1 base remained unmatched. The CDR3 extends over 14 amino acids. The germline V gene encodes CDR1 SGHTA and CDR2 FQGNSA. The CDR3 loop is CASSSGQGNSPLHF. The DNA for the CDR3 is TGTGCCAGCAGCTCGGGACAGGGGAATTCACCCCTCCACTTT.

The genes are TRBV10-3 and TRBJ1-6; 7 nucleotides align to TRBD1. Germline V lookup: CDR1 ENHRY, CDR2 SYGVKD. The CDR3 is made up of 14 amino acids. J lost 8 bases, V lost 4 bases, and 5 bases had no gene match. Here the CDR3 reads CAISARGEDSPLHF. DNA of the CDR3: TGTGCCATCAGTGCCAGGGGGGAAGATTCACCCCTCCACTTT.

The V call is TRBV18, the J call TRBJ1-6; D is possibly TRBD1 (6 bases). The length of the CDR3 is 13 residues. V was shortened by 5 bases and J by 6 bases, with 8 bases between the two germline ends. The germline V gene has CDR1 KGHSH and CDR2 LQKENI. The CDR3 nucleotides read TGTGCCAGCTCATCCAGGGGTAATTCACCCCTCCACTTT. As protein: CASSSRGNSPLHF.

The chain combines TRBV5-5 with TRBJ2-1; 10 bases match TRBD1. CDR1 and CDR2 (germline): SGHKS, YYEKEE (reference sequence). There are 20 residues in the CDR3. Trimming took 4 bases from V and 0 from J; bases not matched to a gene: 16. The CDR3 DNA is TGTGCCAGCAGCAGAAAAGGACAGGGGGTGACGAATCCCTCCTACAATGAGCAGTTCTTC. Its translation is CASSRKGQGVTNPSYNEQFF.